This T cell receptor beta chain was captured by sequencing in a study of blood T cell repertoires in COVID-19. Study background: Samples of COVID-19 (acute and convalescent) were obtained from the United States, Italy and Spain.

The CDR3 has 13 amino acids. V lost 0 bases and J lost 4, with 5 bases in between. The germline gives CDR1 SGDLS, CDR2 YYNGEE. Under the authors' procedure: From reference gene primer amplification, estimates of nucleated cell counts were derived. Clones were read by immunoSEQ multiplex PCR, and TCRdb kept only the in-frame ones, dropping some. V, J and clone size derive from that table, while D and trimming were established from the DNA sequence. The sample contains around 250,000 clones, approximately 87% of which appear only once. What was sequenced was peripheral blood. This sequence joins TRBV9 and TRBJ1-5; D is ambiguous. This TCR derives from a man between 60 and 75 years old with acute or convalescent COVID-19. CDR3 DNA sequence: TGTGCCAGCAGCGTAGGGCCGAATCAGCCCCAGCATTTT. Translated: CASSVGPNQPQHF.